The next 24 T cell receptor beta chains were all read from a single sample in a study of early T cells in non-severe SARS-CoV-2 infection. TCRdb ran MiXCR on the 5' RACE reads and lists one entry per CDR3 protein. The sample gives about 56,000 distinct CDR3 sequences, under 12% of which show up once; 6.5% is in the top ten. Sequencing was done on a sample of whole blood. The receptors stem from an adult who was a healthcare worker with PCR-confirmed SARS-CoV-2 infection or an uninfected control (not recorded which).

In this sample, this clonotype turned up a few times. The gene calls are TRBV24-1 and TRBJ2-7; TRBD2 agrees at 11 bases. V was clipped by 9 bases and J by 6 bases; unmatched bases: 6. Germline V gives CDR1 KGHDR, CDR2 SFDVKD. The CDR3 loop spans 13 amino acids. The CDR3 sequence is CATGGLAVGEQYF. The CDR3, as DNA: TGTGCCACCGGGGGACTAGCGGTAGGCGAGCAGTACTTC.

This clonotype was detected many times. The V call is TRBV12-3 or TRBV12-4, the J call TRBJ2-6; D perhaps matches TRBD2 (6 bases). Between the trimmed V and J ends, which lost 5 bases and 0 bases, there was a span of 17 bases. The CDR3 is made up of 18 amino acids. CDR3 loop: CASSRPPGLASGANVLTF. CDR3 sequence (DNA): TGTGCCAGCAGTCGGCCCCCGGGACTCGCCTCTGGGGCCAACGTCCTGACTTTC.

The V call is TRBV6-2 or TRBV6-3, the J call TRBJ2-2; D may be TRBD1 (5 bases). With 2 bases removed from V and 6 bases from J, the gap between germline ends came to 13 bases. Germline CDR1 and CDR2: MNHEY and SVGEGT. The CDR3 is made up of 15 amino acids. The CDR3 protein is CASSYRTFGAGELFF. Written as DNA, the CDR3 is TGTGCCAGCAGTTACAGGACATTTGGGGCCGGGGAGCTGTTTTTT.

This clonotype appeared a few times. The chain couples TRBV30 to TRBJ2-3; D unclear. The CDR3 has 13 amino acids. Trimming stripped 3 bases from V and 0 bases from J, with 7 bases between. Per germline, CDR1 GTSNPN and CDR2 SVGIG (reference sequence). CDR3 nucleotides: TGTGCCTGGAGAGCCACTAGCACAGATACGCAGTATTTT. This encodes CAWRATSTDTQYF.

Only a few counts were recorded for this clonotype. This chain uses TRBV5-4 with TRBJ2-1; 9 bases fit TRBD2. The germline CDR1 and CDR2 sequences are SGHNT and YYREEE (reference sequence). Losses at the gene ends were 1 base for V and 4 bases for J; bases not matched to a gene: 3. The length of the CDR3 is 15 residues. The CDR3 region has the DNA TGTGCCAGCAGCTTGCTAGCGGGAAGATACAATGAGCAGTTCTTC. It translates to CASSLLAGRYNEQFF.

This clonotype occurred many times. The CDR3 reads CSVPTGGRSGYTF. The CDR3 DNA is TGCAGCGTCCCGACAGGGGGAAGAAGCGGCTACACCTTC. The V call is TRBV29-1, the J call TRBJ1-2, with 9 nucleotides matching TRBD1. CDR1 SQVTM and CDR2 ANQGSEA come from the germline V gene. The CDR3 has 13 amino acids. The J segment lost 8 bases and the V segment lost 6 bases, leaving 10 bases of the junction unmatched.

This clonotype was observed a few times. The gene calls are TRBV7-8 and TRBJ2-1, with D possibly TRBD1 on 6 matching bases. Trimming removed 6 bases from V and 4 bases from J, with 10 bases in between. Germline CDR1 reads SGHVS; CDR2 reads FQNEAQ. The CDR3 covers 13 residues. The CDR3 loop reads CASRPQGYNEQFF. DNA of the CDR3: TGTGCCAGCAGGCCCCAGGGGTACAATGAGCAGTTCTTC.

In its sample, this clonotype was seen many times. This rearrangement joins TRBV28 to TRBJ1-4; tentatively, D is TRBD1 (6 bases). This CDR3 is 14 amino acids long. CDR1 and CDR2 from the germline V gene are MDHEN and SYDVKM. Trimming shortened V by 3 bases and J by 2 bases, and 7 bases separated the two germline ends. The CDR3 sequence: CASSLGGTNEKLFF. The CDR3 bases are TGTGCCAGCAGTTTGGGGGGCACTAATGAAAAACTGTTTTTT.

This clonotype showed up many times. V is TRBV3-1 and J is TRBJ2-3; 10 bases agree with TRBD2. This CDR3 contains 15 residues. V was pared by 3 bases and J by 7 bases, with 7 bases of the junction left unmatched. Germline V gene lookup returns CDR1 LGHDT and CDR2 YNNKEL (reference sequence). The CDR3 nucleotides read TGTGCCAGCAGCCATCGCCCTAGCGGGAGATATACGCAGTATTTT. It is translated as CASSHRPSGRYTQYF.

This clonotype was observed many times. The J gene is TRBJ2-2, the V gene TRBV19; 12 bases align to TRBD2. Germline CDR1 and CDR2: LNHDA and SQIVND (reference sequence). This CDR3 contains 15 residues. The junction had 7 bases not matched to a gene; V was cut back by 8 bases and J by 6 bases. CDR3 in amino acids: CASVRLAGAPGELFF. The CDR3 DNA is TGTGCCAGTGTGCGACTAGCGGGAGCCCCCGGGGAGCTGTTTTTT.

This clonotype occurred a few times. The chain couples TRBV4-3 to TRBJ2-7; weak D call: TRBD1 (6 bases). The CDR3 runs to 14 residues. Per the germline V gene, CDR1 is LGHNA and CDR2 is YSLEER. V lost 0 bases, J lost 4 bases, and 10 bases lay in between. CDR3 sequence reads: CASSQDTGYYEQYF. Here the CDR3 DNA reads TGCGCCAGCAGCCAAGACACAGGGTATTACGAGCAGTACTTC.

This clonotype was counted ten times or more. This sequence joins TRBV29-1 and TRBJ1-2; D ambiguous. V shed 0 bases and J shed 2 bases, with 13 bases lying between them. The CDR3 runs 15 residues. Germline lookup yields CDR1 SQVTM and CDR2 ANQGSEA. The CDR3 loop reads CSVEDLGYQNYGYTF. The DNA for the CDR3 is TGCAGCGTTGAAGATCTAGGCTACCAGAACTATGGCTACACCTTC.

The chain joins TRBV6-5 to TRBJ2-2; D assignment may be TRBD1 or TRBD2 (5 bases each). The CDR3 consists of 15 residues. In germline, CDR1 is MNHEY, CDR2 SVGAGI. V lost 2 bases, J lost 1 base, and 8 bases lay in between. The CDR3 sequence is CASSYGDRNTGELFF. CDR3 sequence (DNA): TGTGCCAGCAGTTACGGGGACCGGAACACCGGGGAGCTGTTTTTT.

The chain joins TRBV5-1 to TRBJ1-1, with D possibly matching TRBD1 (6 bases). This CDR3 has 15 amino acids. CDR1 is SGHRS and CDR2 is YFSETQ in the germline V gene. Trimming removed 3 bases at V and 1 base at J, with 13 bases between. The CDR3 DNA reads TGCGCCAGCAGCTCATGGACAGATACGAACACTGAAGCTTTCTTT. Translated, it gives CASSSWTDTNTEAFF.

This clonotype has at least ten counts. The chain uses TRBV2 and TRBJ1-2; possibly TRBD1 for D (6 bases). The V and J ends lost 7 bases and 12 bases respectively, with 18 bases between them. This CDR3 comprises 12 residues. CDR1 SNHLY and CDR2 FYNNEI come from the germline V gene. The CDR3 is CASIMDRGENTF. Written as DNA, the CDR3 is TGTGCCAGCATAATGGACAGAGGAGAGAACACCTTC.

This clonotype appeared many times. The rearrangement uses TRBV24-1 and TRBJ2-1; a weak D match, TRBD2 (5 bases). The CDR3 totals 15 residues. V shed 0 bases and J shed 4 bases, with 9 bases lying between them. Germline V gene sequence: CDR1 KGHDR, CDR2 SFDVKD. The CDR3 spells CATSDLDGLYNEQFF. CDR3 DNA sequence: TGTGCCACCAGTGATTTGGACGGACTGTACAATGAGCAGTTCTTC.

The chain combines TRBV13 with TRBJ2-6, with D uncertain. In germline, CDR1 is PRHDT, CDR2 FYEKMQ (reference sequence). This CDR3 is built from 15 residues. Trimming removed 0 bases at V and 0 bases at J, with 3 bases between. As DNA, the CDR3 is TGTGCCAGCAGCTTAGGATACTCTGGGGCCAACGTCCTGACTTTC. Protein sequence: CASSLGYSGANVLTF.

This clonotype turned up a few times. The chain employs TRBV7-2 and TRBJ2-5; 9 bases align to TRBD1. The germline CDR1 and CDR2 sequences are SGHTA and FQGNSA. The CDR3 runs to 14 residues. Trimming took 5 bases from V and 7 from J; bases not matched to a gene: 8. Here the CDR3 reads CASSQPTGGGTQYF. DNA of the CDR3: TGTGCCAGCAGCCAACCGACAGGGGGAGGGACCCAGTACTTC.

This sequence joins TRBV27 and TRBJ2-2; 12 nucleotides align to TRBD1. CDR3 length: 16 amino acids. Germline V lookup: CDR1 MNHEY, CDR2 SMNVEV (reference sequence). V was clipped by 6 bases and J by 5 bases; unmatched bases: 7. DNA of the CDR3: TGTGCCAGCAGCTTCCGGGACAGGGGGCAAACCGGGGAGCTGTTTTTT. Translation: CASSFRDRGQTGELFF.

This clonotype was detected a few times. The chain has TRBV5-6 and TRBJ2-3; D remains ambiguous. The germline CDR1 and CDR2 sequences are SGHDT and YYEEEE. V was shortened by 0 bases and J by 1 base, with 9 bases between the two germline ends. The length of the CDR3 is 15 residues. The CDR3 DNA sequence: TGTGCCAGCAGCTTGGAAGTATCGGGCACAGATACGCAGTATTTT. Encoded protein: CASSLEVSGTDTQYF.

The chain links TRBV12-3 or TRBV12-4 to TRBJ2-1, with 9 bases fitting TRBD2. The CDR3 has 18 amino acids. V trimming: 3 bases; J trimming: 0 bases; junction bases outside the gene matches: 9. In nucleotides, the CDR3 is TGTGCCAGCAGTTTTCGGCCTAGCGGGATCTACTCCTACAATGAGCAGTTCTTC. Translated: CASSFRPSGIYSYNEQFF.

The V call is TRBV29-1, the J call TRBJ2-3; the D gene is possibly TRBD2 (5 bases). There are 14 residues in the CDR3. Trimming took off 7 bases at V and 2 bases at J, with 16 bases between the two ends. CDR1 SQVTM and CDR2 ANQGSEA come from the germline V gene. This CDR3 reads CSGLGLAYTDTQYF. The DNA of the CDR3 is TGCAGCGGGCTAGGGCTAGCTTACACAGATACGCAGTATTTT.

The rearrangement links TRBV6-2 or TRBV6-3 to TRBJ2-5, with 7 nucleotides matching TRBD2. Germline CDR1 and CDR2: MNHEY and SVGEGT. Trimming at V came to 6 bases and at J to 5 bases, leaving 12 bases not matched to a gene. The CDR3 is 15 amino acids. The CDR3 DNA sequence: TGTGCCAGCAGCCGGCTCGCGACTAGCAGCGAGACCCAGTACTTC. This sequence encodes CASSRLATSSETQYF.

This clonotype was detected many times. The rearrangement links TRBV3-1 to TRBJ2-7, with a weak D call TRBD2 (6 bases). From germline, CDR1 is LGHDT and CDR2 YNNKEL (reference sequence). There are 15 residues in the CDR3. V lost 4 bases to trimming and J lost 3 bases, with 16 bases between them. CDR3 sequence (DNA): TGTGCCAGCAGCCCCCGGGGGAATTTGGGCTACGAGCAGTACTTC. It specifies CASSPRGNLGYEQYF.